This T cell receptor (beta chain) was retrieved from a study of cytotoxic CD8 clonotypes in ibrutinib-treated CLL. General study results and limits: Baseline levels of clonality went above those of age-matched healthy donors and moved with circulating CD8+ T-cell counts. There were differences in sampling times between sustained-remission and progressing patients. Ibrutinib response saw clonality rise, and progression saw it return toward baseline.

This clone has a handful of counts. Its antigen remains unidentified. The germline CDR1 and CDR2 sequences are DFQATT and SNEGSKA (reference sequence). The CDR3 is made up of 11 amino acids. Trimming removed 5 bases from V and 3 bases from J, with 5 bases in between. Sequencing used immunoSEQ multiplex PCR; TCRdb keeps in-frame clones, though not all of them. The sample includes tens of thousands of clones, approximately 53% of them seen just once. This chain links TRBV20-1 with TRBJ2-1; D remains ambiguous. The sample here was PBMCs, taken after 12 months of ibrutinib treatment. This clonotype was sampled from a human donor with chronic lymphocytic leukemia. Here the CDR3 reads CSAPDYNEQFF. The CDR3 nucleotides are TGCAGTGCTCCGGACTACAATGAGCAGTTCTTC.